Listed below are T cell receptor beta chains from one sample, sequenced in a study of T cell responses to AZD1222 COVID-19 vaccine. TCRdb keeps only in-frame clones here, not all; method: immunoSEQ multiplex PCR. The data contain roughly 180,000 clones, 85% to 95% of them singletons. The sample was peripheral blood, taken 28 days after the second AZD1222 dose. The origin of the receptors is an adult who received the AZD1222 COVID-19 vaccine. Each CDR3 is given with its conserved first and last residue. Fields, in order: V gene, J gene, clone size, D gene, CDR3 DNA, CDR3 protein. The D gene is left open where the match is weak. Some rows mark clone size as missing; the rest say once, few, many or name a class of expanded clone.

v_gene: TRBV28
j_gene: TRBJ1-1
abundance: once
d_gene: .
CDR3nt: TGTGCCAGCTTACCGCTCAGCCTGGGAGCTGAAGCTTTCTTT
CDR3aa: CASLPLSLGAEAFF

v_gene: TRBV11-2
j_gene: TRBJ2-7
abundance: .
d_gene: .
CDR3nt: TGTGCCAGCAGCTTATTCCTGGGGGGTCCCAGCTCCTACGAGCAGTACTTC
CDR3aa: CASSLFLGGPSSYEQYF

v_gene: TRBV4-3
j_gene: TRBJ1-1
abundance: .
d_gene: TRBD1
CDR3nt: TGCGCCAGCAGCCCTGGACAGGGAGCCTGGGGGACTGAAGCTTTCTTT
CDR3aa: CASSPGQGAWGTEAFF

v_gene: TRBV24-1
j_gene: TRBJ2-3
abundance: .
d_gene: .
CDR3nt: TGTGCCACAACTAGTAGCACAGATACGCAGTATTTT
CDR3aa: CATTSSTDTQYF

v_gene: TRBV5-1
j_gene: TRBJ2-2
abundance: .
d_gene: .
CDR3nt: TGCGCCAGCAGCTTGTGGGCCGGGGAGCTGTTTTTT
CDR3aa: CASSLWAGELFF

v_gene: TRBV12-5
j_gene: TRBJ1-2
abundance: .
d_gene: .
CDR3nt: TGTGCTAGTGGTTTGGTATCATCGGACGCCTTC
CDR3aa: CASGLVSSDAF

v_gene: TRBV7-6
j_gene: TRBJ2-2
abundance: .
d_gene: TRBD2
CDR3nt: TGTGCCAGCAGCTTCCAGGCTAGCGGATACACCGGGGAGCTGTTTTTT
CDR3aa: CASSFQASGYTGELFF

v_gene: TRBV6-5
j_gene: TRBJ1-2
abundance: .
d_gene: .
CDR3nt: TGTGCCAGCACCAGGGACCGTCGTATTTCTTATGGCTACACCTTC
CDR3aa: CASTRDRRISYGYTF

v_gene: TRBV19
j_gene: TRBJ1-1
abundance: .
d_gene: .
CDR3nt: TGTGCCAGTAGTAAAAAAACGAACACTGAAGCTTTCTTT
CDR3aa: CASSKKTNTEAFF

v_gene: TRBV19
j_gene: TRBJ2-3
abundance: .
d_gene: .
CDR3nt: TGTGCCAGTAGCCCCTGGTCTGGCACAGATACGCAGTATTTT
CDR3aa: CASSPWSGTDTQYF

v_gene: TRBV2
j_gene: TRBJ1-3
abundance: .
d_gene: .
CDR3nt: TGTGCCAGCAGAGGAGAGCAAGGAAACACCATATATTTT
CDR3aa: CASRGEQGNTIYF

v_gene: TRBV20-1
j_gene: TRBJ1-5
abundance: .
d_gene: .
CDR3nt: TGCAGTGCTAGTCTTTCCGTGGGGGGAAATCAGCCCCAGCATTTT
CDR3aa: CSASLSVGGNQPQHF

v_gene: TRBV2
j_gene: TRBJ2-7
abundance: .
d_gene: TRBD2
CDR3nt: TGTGCCAGCAGAAACGCCCTGGCTAGCGGGTTGTACGAGCAGTACTTC
CDR3aa: CASRNALASGLYEQYF

v_gene: TRBV28
j_gene: TRBJ2-2
abundance: .
d_gene: .
CDR3nt: TGTGCCAGCAGCGTTACGAACACCGGGGAGCTGTTTTTT
CDR3aa: CASSVTNTGELFF

v_gene: TRBV27
j_gene: TRBJ1-4
abundance: .
d_gene: .
CDR3nt: TGTGCCAGCAGTTGGGTGGGAGGTGAAAAACTGTTTTTT
CDR3aa: CASSWVGGEKLFF

v_gene: TRBV7-9
j_gene: TRBJ2-7
abundance: .
d_gene: TRBD2
CDR3nt: TGTGCCAGCAGCTTCCACAGCGGGGGCTACGAGCAGTACTTC
CDR3aa: CASSFHSGGYEQYF

v_gene: TRBV11-3
j_gene: TRBJ2-7
abundance: .
d_gene: .
CDR3nt: TGTGCCAGCAGCTTAGGTCTGGCGGCTACAGCCTACGAGCAGTACTTC
CDR3aa: CASSLGLAATAYEQYF

v_gene: TRBV9
j_gene: TRBJ1-4
abundance: .
d_gene: TRBD1
CDR3nt: TGTGCCAGCAGCGGACAGGGGGTCGAAAAACTGTTTTTT
CDR3aa: CASSGQGVEKLFF

v_gene: TRBV28
j_gene: TRBJ1-6
abundance: .
d_gene: .
CDR3nt: TGTGCCAGCAGTTTGGGAGGAGGATCACCCCTCCACTTT
CDR3aa: CASSLGGGSPLHF

v_gene: TRBV7-2
j_gene: TRBJ1-1
abundance: .
d_gene: .
CDR3nt: TGTGCCAGCAACCGACTGGGGGGGCTTGGGACTGAAGCTTTCTTT
CDR3aa: CASNRLGGLGTEAFF

v_gene: TRBV7-9
j_gene: TRBJ2-7
abundance: .
d_gene: TRBD2
CDR3nt: TGTGCCAGCAGCTTAGGCGGGAGGTACGAGCAGTACTTC
CDR3aa: CASSLGGRYEQYF

v_gene: TRBV6-2/TRBV6-3
j_gene: TRBJ1-2
abundance: .
d_gene: TRBD1
CDR3nt: TGTGCCAGCAGTTACTATGGACAGGGATTCGATGGCTACACCTTC
CDR3aa: CASSYYGQGFDGYTF

v_gene: TRBV3-1/TRBV3-2
j_gene: TRBJ1-5
abundance: once
d_gene: .
CDR3nt: TGTGCCAGCAGCCAAGGTACCGTGGGCAATCAGCCCCAGCATTTT
CDR3aa: CASSQGTVGNQPQHF

v_gene: TRBV27
j_gene: TRBJ1-1
abundance: .
d_gene: .
CDR3nt: TGTGCCAGCAGTTTCGGCCCTGAGGGAAACACTGAAGCTTTCTTT
CDR3aa: CASSFGPEGNTEAFF

v_gene: TRBV5-6
j_gene: TRBJ2-7
abundance: .
d_gene: .
CDR3nt: TGTGCCAGCAGCTTGGCCGGTTGGAGGCCATCGACCTACGAGCAGTACTTC
CDR3aa: CASSLAGWRPSTYEQYF

v_gene: TRBV3-1/TRBV3-2
j_gene: TRBJ1-6
abundance: .
d_gene: .
CDR3nt: TGTGCCAGCAGCCAAGATAGGGCAGGTTTGGCTAGCTCCTATAATTCACCCCTCCACTTT
CDR3aa: CASSQDRAGLASSYNSPLHF

v_gene: TRBV28
j_gene: TRBJ2-1
abundance: .
d_gene: .
CDR3nt: TGTGCCGTAGCACGGGTTATTGAGCAGTTCTTC
CDR3aa: CAVARVIEQFF

v_gene: TRBV5-1
j_gene: TRBJ2-7
abundance: .
d_gene: .
CDR3nt: TGCGCCAGCAGCCCAGAGGAAGGCTACGAGCAGTACTTC
CDR3aa: CASSPEEGYEQYF

v_gene: TRBV12-3/TRBV12-4
j_gene: TRBJ1-2
abundance: .
d_gene: .
CDR3nt: TGTGCCAGCAGTCAAGCTAACTATGGCTACACCTTC
CDR3aa: CASSQANYGYTF

v_gene: TRBV19
j_gene: TRBJ1-1
abundance: once
d_gene: .
CDR3nt: TGTGCCAGTGTTCGGCAGGAGAACACTGAAGCTTTCTTT
CDR3aa: CASVRQENTEAFF

v_gene: TRBV5-1
j_gene: TRBJ2-1
abundance: .
d_gene: TRBD2
CDR3nt: TGCGCCAGCAGCTTGGTAGCGGGGGGTTTCGATGAGCAGTTCTTC
CDR3aa: CASSLVAGGFDEQFF

v_gene: TRBV12-3/TRBV12-4
j_gene: TRBJ1-6
abundance: .
d_gene: TRBD1
CDR3nt: TGTGCCAGCAGTCAGGGGGAAAGATCACCCCTCCACTTT
CDR3aa: CASSQGERSPLHF

v_gene: TRBV4-1
j_gene: TRBJ1-3
abundance: .
d_gene: .
CDR3nt: TGCGCCAGCAGCCAAGATACGCAGTCGCGGAACACCATATATTTT
CDR3aa: CASSQDTQSRNTIYF

v_gene: TRBV11-2
j_gene: TRBJ2-7
abundance: .
d_gene: .
CDR3nt: TGTGCCAGCAGCCAAGACTACGAGCAGTACTTC
CDR3aa: CASSQDYEQYF

v_gene: TRBV5-4
j_gene: TRBJ1-2
abundance: .
d_gene: .
CDR3nt: TGTGCCAGCAGCTTGGCGAGGGGGACGAACTATGGCTACACCTTC
CDR3aa: CASSLARGTNYGYTF

v_gene: TRBV4-1
j_gene: TRBJ2-7
abundance: .
d_gene: TRBD2
CDR3nt: TGCGCCAGCAGCCAAGTTCCGGGAGGTGACTACGAGCAGTACTTC
CDR3aa: CASSQVPGGDYEQYF

v_gene: TRBV11-2
j_gene: TRBJ2-4
abundance: .
d_gene: TRBD2
CDR3nt: TGTGCCAGCAGCTTAGGGCCGACTAGCGGGAGGGGCAAAAACATTCAGTACTTC
CDR3aa: CASSLGPTSGRGKNIQYF

v_gene: TRBV20-1
j_gene: TRBJ1-5
abundance: .
d_gene: .
CDR3nt: TGCAGTGCCAAGACGCGGGGGCCCCAGCATTTT
CDR3aa: CSAKTRGPQHF

v_gene: TRBV19
j_gene: TRBJ1-6
abundance: .
d_gene: .
CDR3nt: TGTGCCAGTAGGCGACGGACAAATAATTCACCCCTCCACTTT
CDR3aa: CASRRRTNNSPLHF

v_gene: TRBV27
j_gene: TRBJ1-5
abundance: .
d_gene: .
CDR3nt: TGTGCCAGCAGGATCGGGCAGAGCACTCAGCCCCAGCATTTT
CDR3aa: CASRIGQSTQPQHF

v_gene: TRBV5-8
j_gene: TRBJ2-7
abundance: .
d_gene: .
CDR3nt: TGTGCCAGCAGCACTCTTCTCGAGCAGTACTTC
CDR3aa: CASSTLLEQYF

v_gene: TRBV5-1
j_gene: TRBJ2-5
abundance: once
d_gene: TRBD2
CDR3nt: TGCGCCAGCAGGGGGGGACTAGCGGAACAAGAGACCCAGTACTTC
CDR3aa: CASRGGLAEQETQYF

v_gene: TRBV19
j_gene: TRBJ1-1
abundance: .
d_gene: TRBD1
CDR3nt: TGTGCCAGTAGAGCCCGACAGGGGCAGGCTTTCTTT
CDR3aa: CASRARQGQAFF

v_gene: TRBV30
j_gene: TRBJ1-1
abundance: .
d_gene: TRBD1
CDR3nt: TGTGCCTGCTTACAGGGGGCAGCCACTGAAGCTTTCTTT
CDR3aa: CACLQGAATEAFF

v_gene: TRBV27
j_gene: TRBJ1-1
abundance: .
d_gene: .
CDR3nt: TGTGCCAGCAGTTCCAGGGATGGAGGGACTGAAGCTTTCTTT
CDR3aa: CASSSRDGGTEAFF